The 5 T cell receptor beta chains presented below share a single source sample, sequenced in a study of blood T cell repertoires in COVID-19 (TCRdb year 2020). Libraries were made using the immunoSEQ multiplex PCR assay. Entries here come from immuneACCESS through TCRdb and include only in-frame sequences with V and J called. Some clones fail to appear in such tables; in the studies checked, an unresolved V gene covers under half of the shortfall, and the cause of the remainder is unknown. The sample profile shows approximately 220,000 clones; roughly 81% of them were found once. The ten most abundant clones make up 2.9% of the sample. Specimen: peripheral blood. The receptors come from a man aged 50-59 years who had recovered from COVID-19.

The chain joins TRBV16 to TRBJ2-1, with TRBD1 matching over 10 bases. The ends lost 5 bases at V and 9 bases at J; junction bases unmatched: 10. Germline V gene data show CDR1 as KGHSY and CDR2 as FQNENV. CDR3 length equals 15 residues. The CDR3 DNA reads as TGTGCCAGCAGCTTTCAACCGGGACAGGGGTTTGAGCAGTTCTTC. It yields the protein CASSFQPGQGFEQFF. Complete variable domain (other parts from reference TRBV16 and TRBJ2-1): GEEVAQTPKHLVRGEGQKAKLYCAPIKGHSYVFWYQQVLKNEFKFLISFQNENVFDETGMPKERFSAKCLPNSPCSLEIQATKLEDSAVYFCASSFQPGQGFEQFFGPGTRLTVL.

CDR3 region: CASSLGDYRAYEQYF. As DNA, the CDR3 is TGTGCCAGCAGTTTAGGGGATTACAGGGCCTACGAGCAGTACTTC. This chain joins TRBV28 and TRBJ2-7; TRBD1 is a possible D gene (6 bases). Trimming cost V 2 bases and J 2 bases, with 13 bases left between them. The CDR3 is made up of 15 amino acids. Germline CDR1 and CDR2: MDHEN and SYDVKM.

This clone was seen a single time. The chain recombines TRBV11-2 with TRBJ2-3; 14 bases map to TRBD2. CDR1 and CDR2 from the germline V gene are SGHAT and FQNNGV. With V trimmed by 5 bases and J by 3 bases, 7 bases remained unmatched. The CDR3 sequence is 17 residues long. The CDR3 region has the DNA TGTGCCAGCAGCCCCGGCGGGACTAGCGGGAGTACAGATACGCAGTATTTT. Translated, it gives CASSPGGTSGSTDTQYF.

This clone was found a few times. The chain has TRBV24-1 and TRBJ1-6, with D hard to call. Trimming left V 10 bases short and J 0 bases short, with 6 bases between. The V gene's germline CDR1 is KGHDR and CDR2 SFDVKD. CDR3 size: 13 residues. CDR3 region: CATASSYNSPLHF. The DNA of the CDR3 is TGTGCCACAGCGAGCTCCTATAATTCACCCCTCCACTTT.

The chain links TRBV11-2 to TRBJ2-3; D is perhaps TRBD2 (5 bases). V lost 4 bases and J lost 7, with 18 bases in between. The germline V gene encodes CDR1 SGHAT and CDR2 FQNNGV. The CDR3 is made up of 15 amino acids. CDR3 sequence: CASSSPGFNMNTQYF. In nucleotides, the CDR3 is TGTGCCAGCAGCTCGCCGGGGTTCAATATGAATACGCAGTATTTT.